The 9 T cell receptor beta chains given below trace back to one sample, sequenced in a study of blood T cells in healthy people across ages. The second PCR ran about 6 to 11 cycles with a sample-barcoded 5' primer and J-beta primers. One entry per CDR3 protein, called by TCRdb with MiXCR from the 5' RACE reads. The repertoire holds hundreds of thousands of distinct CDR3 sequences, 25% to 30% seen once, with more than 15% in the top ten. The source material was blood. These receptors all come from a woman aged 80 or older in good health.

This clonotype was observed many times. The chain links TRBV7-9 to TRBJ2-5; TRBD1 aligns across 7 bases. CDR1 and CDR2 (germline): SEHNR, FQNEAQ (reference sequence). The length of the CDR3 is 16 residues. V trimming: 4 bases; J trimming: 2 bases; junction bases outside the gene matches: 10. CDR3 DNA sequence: TGTGCCAGCAGCTCACCGGGACAGTCAGTACAAGAGACCCAGTACTTC. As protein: CASSSPGQSVQETQYF.

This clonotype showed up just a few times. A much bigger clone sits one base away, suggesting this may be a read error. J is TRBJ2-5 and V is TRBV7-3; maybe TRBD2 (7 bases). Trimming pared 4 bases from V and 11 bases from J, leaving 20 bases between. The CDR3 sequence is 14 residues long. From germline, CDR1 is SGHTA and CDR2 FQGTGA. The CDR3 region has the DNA TGTGCCAGCAGCTATGGGGGGGCCTCCAATGAGCAGTACTTC. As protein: CASSYGGASNEQYF.

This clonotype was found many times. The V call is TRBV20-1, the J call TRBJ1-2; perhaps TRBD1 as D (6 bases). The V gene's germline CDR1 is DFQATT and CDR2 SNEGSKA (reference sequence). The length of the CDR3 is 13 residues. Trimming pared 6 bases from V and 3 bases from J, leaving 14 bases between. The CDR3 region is CSATPGVDYGYTF. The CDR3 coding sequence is TGCAGTGCCACCCCAGGGGTCGACTATGGCTACACCTTC.

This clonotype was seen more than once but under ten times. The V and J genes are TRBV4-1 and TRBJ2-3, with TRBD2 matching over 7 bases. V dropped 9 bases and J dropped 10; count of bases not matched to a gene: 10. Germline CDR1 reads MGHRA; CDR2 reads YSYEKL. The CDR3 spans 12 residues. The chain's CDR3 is CASTGGPDAQYF. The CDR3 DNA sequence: TGCGCCAGTACGGGAGGCCCCGATGCGCAGTATTTT.

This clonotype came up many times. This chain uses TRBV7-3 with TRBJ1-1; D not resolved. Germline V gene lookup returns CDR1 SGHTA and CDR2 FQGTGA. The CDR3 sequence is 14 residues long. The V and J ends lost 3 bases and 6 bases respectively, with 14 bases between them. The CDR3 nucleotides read TGTGCCAGCAGCTTTGACGCCCTGGACTCTGAAGCTTTCTTT. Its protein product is CASSFDALDSEAFF.

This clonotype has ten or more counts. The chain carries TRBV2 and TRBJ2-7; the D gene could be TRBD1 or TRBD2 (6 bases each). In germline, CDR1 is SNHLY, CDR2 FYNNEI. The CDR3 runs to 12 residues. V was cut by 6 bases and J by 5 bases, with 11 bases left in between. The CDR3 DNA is TGTGCCAGCAGCTACAGGGAGGACGAGCAGTACTTC. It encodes CASSYREDEQYF.

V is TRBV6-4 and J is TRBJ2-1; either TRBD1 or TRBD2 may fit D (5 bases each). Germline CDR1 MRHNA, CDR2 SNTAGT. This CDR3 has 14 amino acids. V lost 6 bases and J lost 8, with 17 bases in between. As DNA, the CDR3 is TGTGCCAGCAGCGTGAGCGAGGGGCGTGATGAGCAGTTCTTC. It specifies CASSVSEGRDEQFF.

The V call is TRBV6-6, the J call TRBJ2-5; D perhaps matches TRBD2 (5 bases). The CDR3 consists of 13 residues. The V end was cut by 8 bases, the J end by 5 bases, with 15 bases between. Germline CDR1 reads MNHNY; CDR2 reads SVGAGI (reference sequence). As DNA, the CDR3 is TGTGCCAGCGAGGTCCGGGGTCTCGAGACCCAGTACTTC. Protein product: CASEVRGLETQYF.

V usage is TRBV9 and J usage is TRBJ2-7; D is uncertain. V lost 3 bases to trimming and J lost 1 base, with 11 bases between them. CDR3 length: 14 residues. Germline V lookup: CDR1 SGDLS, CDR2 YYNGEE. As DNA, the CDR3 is TGTGCCAGCAGCGGAGCTTCGGGTTCCTACGAGCAGTACTTC. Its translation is CASSGASGSYEQYF. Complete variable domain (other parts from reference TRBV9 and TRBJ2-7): DSGVTQTPKHLITATGQRVTLRCSPRSGDLSVYWYQQSLDQGLQFLIQYYNGEERAKGNILERFSAQQFPDLHSELNLSSLELGDSALYFCASSGASGSYEQYFGPGTRLTVT.